This TCR beta chain was sequenced in a study of metastatic and nonmetastatic thyroid tumors. Study results and limitations: Within blood and tumor, benign nodules reportedly had significantly lower TCR beta diversity than malignant thyroid tumors did.

TCRdb used MiXCR to call clones anew from the PCR reads. The profile shows some 8,000 clones, 44% of them singletons. The table lists this clone with a few counts. Its antigen is not identified. Until they underwent thyroid surgery, no patient had received any treatment. The sequencing sample was made of tumor tissue. This sequence originates from a male donor with papillary thyroid cancer or a benign thyroid nodule (not recorded which). Some clones in this sample may be carry-over from other donors' samples.

The CDR3 loop reads CASSQGDRETQYF. The CDR3 DNA reads as TGTGCCAGCAGTCAAGGGGACAGGGAGACCCAGTACTTC. The J gene is TRBJ2-5, the V gene TRBV28; the match to TRBD1 covers 8 bases. V lost 5 bases to trimming and J lost 5 bases; unmatched junction nucleotides: 4. This CDR3 is built from 13 residues. The germline V gene encodes CDR1 MDHEN and CDR2 SYDVKM.